The present T cell receptor beta chain was sequenced within a study of identical twins (dated by TCRdb to the mid-2010s). Regarding the study in general: To test whether fetal clonotypes persist, the study used deep sequencing on TCR alpha and beta repertoires from monozygotic twins, unrelated adults of various ages, and cord blood. To rule out contamination, the twin experiments were replicated at different times with different library preparation protocols.

About this clonotype: What this receptor recognizes is not known. Sequence at one end of the junction differs from germline and may be a read error.

To prepare the library, 5' RACE was applied. The run used an Illumina HiSeq 2000. Template switching added a universal primer binding site, and the final cDNA carried a unique molecular identifier that allowed TCR cDNA molecules to be counted accurately. First-strand cDNA for TCR alpha and beta chains was synthesized from specific primers in the conserved constant-segment region. To control for contamination, every cDNA library was double barcoded, receiving both a SMART-Mk sample barcode and Illumina barcodes. Two successive PCR steps introduced TruSeq adapter sequences along with Illumina sample barcodes. The Illumina HiSeq platform was used with custom primers to sequence TCR alpha and beta cDNA libraries. On the study's bioinformatics: MiGEC processed the raw reads to extract unique molecular identifiers, while MiXCR was used to determine the CDR3 positions. Recombination models were inferred per individual with the repgenHMM and IGoR tools using an EM algorithm. The tcR package in R was used for shared clonotype analysis, with sharing normalized by the product of cloneset sizes. To study raw recombination without the effects of thymic and clonal selection, out-of-frame nonproductive sequences were analyzed. Using fastp at Q25 and MiXCR, TCRdb reprocessed the public reads and kept productive beta chains. Rows with one shared CDR3 protein collapse into an entry with the most common genes and DNA. The V and J calls were not made by the authors but by TCRdb's processing. For this sample the table gives 1.5 million to 2 million distinct CDR3 sequences, of which under 35% were detected only once. The ten top clones hold approximately 0.29% of the sample.

The germline V gene provides CDR1 SGHTA and CDR2 FQGNSA. Reading from cysteine to phenylalanine, the CDR3 counts 14 amino acids. Of the read, only the CDR3 DNA is kept; its 42 bases are in frame from base 1. Every donor was a healthy Caucasian. Points the paper makes about the study in general: In monozygotic twins, recombination models systematically underestimated out-of-frame TCR alpha sharing, but the models matched the sharing seen between unrelated individuals. Zero-insertion analyses could be partly confounded by invariant T cells such as MAIT and iNKT, though diverse VJ usage argued against such confounding for most clonotypes. Compared with coincidental sharing between unrelated individuals, out-of-frame TCR alpha sequences shared between twins showed an excess of sequences with low generation probability. In beta out-of-frame sequences, excess twin sharing was weaker, because having fewer shared sequences lowered the signal-to-noise ratio. Fewer insertions were carried by abundant cord blood beta clonotypes; a weaker similar trend was observed in young adult naive repertoires, while no such trend was observed in memory repertoires. Conclusions relied on cross-sectional statistical analysis, since the same donors could not be followed over many years.

The rearranged chain carries TRBV7-2 and TRBJ2-7, with TRBD2 as a weak D call on 5 bases. The sequence came from a newborn girl in good health. Sequencing input: cord blood. The DNA sequence is as follows: TGTGCCAGCGGCTTACTTCCTAGCCCCTACGAGCAGTACTTC. Its translation is CASGLLPSPYEQYF. The full variable domain, with segments outside the CDR3 supplied by the reference TRBV7-2 and TRBJ2-7 proteins, appears as GAGVSQSPSNKVTEKGKDVELRCDPISGHTALYWYRQSLGQGLEFLIYFQGNSAPDKSGLPSDRFSAERTGGSVSTLTIQRTQQEDSAVYLCASGLLPSPYEQYFGPGTRLTVT.